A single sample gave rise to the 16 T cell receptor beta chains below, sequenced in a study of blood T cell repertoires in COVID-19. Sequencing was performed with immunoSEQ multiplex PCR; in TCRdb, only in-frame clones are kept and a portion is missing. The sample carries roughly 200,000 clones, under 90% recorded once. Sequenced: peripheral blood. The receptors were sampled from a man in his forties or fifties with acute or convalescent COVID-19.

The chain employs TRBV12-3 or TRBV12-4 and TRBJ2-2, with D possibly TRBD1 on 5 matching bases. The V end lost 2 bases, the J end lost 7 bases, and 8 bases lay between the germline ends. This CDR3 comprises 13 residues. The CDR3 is CASSLWGHGELFF. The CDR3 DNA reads TGTGCCAGCAGTTTATGGGGCCACGGGGAGCTGTTTTTT.

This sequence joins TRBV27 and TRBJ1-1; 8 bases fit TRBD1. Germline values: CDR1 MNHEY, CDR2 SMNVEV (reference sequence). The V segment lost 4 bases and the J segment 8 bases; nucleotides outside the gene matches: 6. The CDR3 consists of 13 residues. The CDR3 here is CASSSRTGLEAFF. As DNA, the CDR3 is TGTGCCAGCAGTTCCCGGACAGGGTTGGAAGCTTTCTTT.

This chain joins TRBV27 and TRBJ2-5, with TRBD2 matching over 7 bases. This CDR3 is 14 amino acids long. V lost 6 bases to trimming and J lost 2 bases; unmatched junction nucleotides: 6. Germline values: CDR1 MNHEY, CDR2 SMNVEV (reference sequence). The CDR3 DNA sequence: TGTGCCAGCAGCCCGGGGGGTTGGCAAGAGACCCAGTACTTC. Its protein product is CASSPGGWQETQYF.

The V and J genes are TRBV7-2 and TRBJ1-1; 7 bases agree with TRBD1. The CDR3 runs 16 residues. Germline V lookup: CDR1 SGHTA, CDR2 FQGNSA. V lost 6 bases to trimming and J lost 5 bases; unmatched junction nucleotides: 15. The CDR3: CASRVDRTNPATEAFF. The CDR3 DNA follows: TGTGCCAGCAGAGTGGACAGGACTAACCCGGCGACTGAAGCTTTCTTT.

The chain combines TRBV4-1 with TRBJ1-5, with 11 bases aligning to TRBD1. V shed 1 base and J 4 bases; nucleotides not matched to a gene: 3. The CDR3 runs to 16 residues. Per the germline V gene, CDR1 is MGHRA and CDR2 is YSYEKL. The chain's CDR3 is CASSQGDRGGNQPQHF. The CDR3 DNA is TGCGCCAGCAGCCAAGGGGACAGGGGGGGTAATCAGCCCCAGCATTTT.

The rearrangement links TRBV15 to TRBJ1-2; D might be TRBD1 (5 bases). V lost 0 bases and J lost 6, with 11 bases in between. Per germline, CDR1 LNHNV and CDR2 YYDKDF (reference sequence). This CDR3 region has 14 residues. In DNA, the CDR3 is TGTGCCACCAGCAGAGATCAGGGATACAATGGCTACACCTTC. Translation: CATSRDQGYNGYTF.

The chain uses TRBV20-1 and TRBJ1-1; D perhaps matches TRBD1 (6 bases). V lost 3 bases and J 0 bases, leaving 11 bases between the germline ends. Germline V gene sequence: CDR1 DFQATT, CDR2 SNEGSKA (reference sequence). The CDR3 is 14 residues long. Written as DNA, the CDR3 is TGCAGTGCTAGTGTCGGACAGATGAACACTGAAGCTTTCTTT. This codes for CSASVGQMNTEAFF.

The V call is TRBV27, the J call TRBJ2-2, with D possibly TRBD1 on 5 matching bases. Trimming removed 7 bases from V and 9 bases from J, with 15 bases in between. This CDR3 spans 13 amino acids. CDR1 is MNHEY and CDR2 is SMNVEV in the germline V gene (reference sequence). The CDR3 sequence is CASTPTEGRELFF. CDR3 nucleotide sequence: TGTGCCAGCACCCCGACAGAAGGCCGGGAGCTGTTTTTT.

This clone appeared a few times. CDR3 protein: CASSQGASGTDTQYF. CDR3 coding DNA: TGTGCCAGCAGCCAAGGCGCTAGCGGCACAGATACGCAGTATTTT. This chain joins TRBV4-2 and TRBJ2-3; the D gene is possibly TRBD2 (6 bases). The germline CDR1 and CDR2 sequences are LGHNA and YNFKEQ. CDR3 length: 15 residues. Trimming removed 1 base from V and 1 base from J, with 9 bases in between.

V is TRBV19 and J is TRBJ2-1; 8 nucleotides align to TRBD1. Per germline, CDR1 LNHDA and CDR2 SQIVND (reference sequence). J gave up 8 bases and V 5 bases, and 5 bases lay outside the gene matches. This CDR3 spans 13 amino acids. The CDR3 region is CASSSDRGHEQFF. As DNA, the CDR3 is TGTGCCAGTAGTTCAGACAGGGGCCATGAGCAGTTCTTC.

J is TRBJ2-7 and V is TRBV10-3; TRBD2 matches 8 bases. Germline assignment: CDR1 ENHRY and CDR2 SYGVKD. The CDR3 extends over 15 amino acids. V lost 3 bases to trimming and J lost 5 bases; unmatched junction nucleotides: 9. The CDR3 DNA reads TGTGCCATCAGTGATTCGGGGACTAGTCGGAACGAGCAGTACTTC. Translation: CAISDSGTSRNEQYF.

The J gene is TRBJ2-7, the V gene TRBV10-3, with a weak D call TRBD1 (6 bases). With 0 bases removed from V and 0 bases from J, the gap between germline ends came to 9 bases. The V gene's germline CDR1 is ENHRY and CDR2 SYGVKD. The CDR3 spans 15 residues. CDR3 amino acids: CAISESQGNSYEQYF. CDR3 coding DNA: TGTGCCATCAGTGAGTCACAGGGTAACTCCTACGAGCAGTACTTC.

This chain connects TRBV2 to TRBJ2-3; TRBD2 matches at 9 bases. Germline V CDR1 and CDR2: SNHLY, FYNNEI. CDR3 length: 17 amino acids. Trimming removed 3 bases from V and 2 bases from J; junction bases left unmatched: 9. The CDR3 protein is CASSDFFLAGNTDTQYF. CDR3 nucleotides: TGTGCCAGCAGTGACTTTTTTCTAGCGGGGAACACAGATACGCAGTATTTT.

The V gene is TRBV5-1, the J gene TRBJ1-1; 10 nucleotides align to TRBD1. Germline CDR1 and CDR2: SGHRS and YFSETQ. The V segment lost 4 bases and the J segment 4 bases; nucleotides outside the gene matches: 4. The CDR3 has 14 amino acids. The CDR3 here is CASSRGQGSTEAFF. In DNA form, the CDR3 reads TGCGCCAGCAGCAGGGGACAGGGGAGCACTGAAGCTTTCTTT.

CDR3 DNA sequence: TGTGCCAGCAGCTTAGGGACTGCGCAAGAGACCCAGTACTTC. This sequence encodes CASSLGTAQETQYF. The V gene is TRBV7-7, the J gene TRBJ2-5; a possible D gene is TRBD2 (5 bases). The CDR3 totals 14 residues. V gave up 1 base and J gave up 2 bases, with 8 bases separating them. Germline V gene sequence: CDR1 SSHAT, CDR2 FNYEAQ (reference sequence).

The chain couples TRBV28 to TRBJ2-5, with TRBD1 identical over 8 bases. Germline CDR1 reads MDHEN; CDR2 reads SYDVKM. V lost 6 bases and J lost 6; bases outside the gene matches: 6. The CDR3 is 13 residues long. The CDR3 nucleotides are TGTGCCAGCAGACAGGGGGTATCAAAGACCCAGTACTTC. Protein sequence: CASRQGVSKTQYF.